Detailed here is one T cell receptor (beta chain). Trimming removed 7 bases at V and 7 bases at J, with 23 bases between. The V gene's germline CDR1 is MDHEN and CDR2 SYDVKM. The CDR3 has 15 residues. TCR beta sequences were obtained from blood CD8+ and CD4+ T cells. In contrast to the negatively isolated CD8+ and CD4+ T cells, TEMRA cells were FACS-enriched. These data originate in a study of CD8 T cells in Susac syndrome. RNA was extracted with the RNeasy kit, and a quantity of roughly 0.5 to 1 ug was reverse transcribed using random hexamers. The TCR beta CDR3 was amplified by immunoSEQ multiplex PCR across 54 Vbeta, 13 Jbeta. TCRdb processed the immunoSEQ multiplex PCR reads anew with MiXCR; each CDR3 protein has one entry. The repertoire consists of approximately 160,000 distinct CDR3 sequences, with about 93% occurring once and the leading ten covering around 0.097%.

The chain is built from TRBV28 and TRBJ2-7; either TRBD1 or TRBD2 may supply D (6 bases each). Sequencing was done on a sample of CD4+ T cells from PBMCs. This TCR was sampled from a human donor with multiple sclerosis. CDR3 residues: CASTRTSAGGVEQYF. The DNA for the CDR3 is TGTGCCAGCACGAGAACAAGCGCCGGGGGCGTAGAGCAGTACTTC.